The clone carrying this TCR beta chain showed up just a few times. Its matching antigen is unknown. The CDR3 is made up of 13 amino acids. Trimming took 7 bases from V and 0 from J, leaving 9 bases between them. In germline, CDR1 is LNHDA, CDR2 SQIVND (reference sequence). These data are taken from a study of T cell repertoires in cytomegalovirus infection. Overall study context: Signatures in public TCR beta sequences pointed to both CMV infection and matching HLA type.

A single record per CDR3 protein comes from TCRdb applying MiXCR to the reads. This table holds around 300,000 distinct CDR3 sequences, approximately 25% found once. Material: cultured PBMCs, obtained from culture after CMV antigen stimulation. The chain is built from TRBV19 and TRBJ1-1; tentatively, D is TRBD1 (5 bases). The TCR was taken from a human donor in good health (CMV status not recorded). Some clones in this sample may be carry-over from other donors' samples. Here the CDR3 DNA reads TGTGCCAGTACGTACAGGCTGAACACTGAAGCTTTCTTT. Protein sequence: CASTYRLNTEAFF.